This is a list of T cell receptor beta chains from one sample in a study of OX40 agonist ivuxolimab in advanced cancers. Some clones are missing from TCRdb's copy, which holds only in-frame ones; the method was immunoSEQ multiplex PCR. The profile shows approximately 82,000 clones, 87% of them singletons. Sequencing was performed on CD4+ or CD8+ T cells sorted from blood, taken in a trial of the OX40 agonist ivuxolimab. Receptor source: an adult with an advanced solid tumor such as melanoma, head and neck, liver or kidney cancer. Both conserved end residues are trimmed from each CDR3. Clone size is not always given. Where it is, it says once, few, many or a class for expanded clones.

TRBV6-6,.,ASSYSSIRSTGELF
TRBV2,.,ASSESWTQNYGYT
TRBV5-1,.,ASSLRGEGNAF
TRBV5-1,.,ASSLRTGEAGYT
TRBV19,few,ASTENNEQF
TRBV9,.,ASSANLNGNTIY
TRBV6-1,.,ASSGRGELF
TRBV6-1,.,ASVRDRATNEKLF
TRBV13,.,ASSPSPSTDTQY
TRBV5-1,few,ASSPRGDRIMNTEAF
TRBV27,.,ASSLSRDENTEAF
TRBV18,.,ASSPSNVNTEAF
TRBV5-1,.,ASSLGRQGTYEQY
TRBV4-1,once,ASSQVQGASYEQY
TRBV29-1,.,SVRGLYGYT
TRBV18,.,ASSPRTGGHEQY
TRBV10-3,.,AISEGQSEKLF
TRBV19,.,ASSSWEKPQH
TRBV6-6,few,ASTLAGGPNEQF
TRBV18,.,ASSSGTGNTEAF
TRBV2,once,ASSEGSQGFYEQY
TRBV7-9,.,ASSSTWEDLGNEKLF
TRBV30,.,ASADQAKTQY
TRBV7-9,few,ASSLSQRETQY
TRBV27,.,ASSLDRRGTGELF
TRBV10-2,.,ASASGTDYGYT
TRBV7-2,.,ASSLGNLDQPQH
TRBV5-1,.,ASSLGQGAPYGYT
TRBV19,.,ASSINGGDYGYT
TRBV5-4,.,ASSRGLAETQY
TRBV7-3,.,ASSLMPALAGGTGELF
TRBV5-1,.,ASSVQGDNEQF